This T cell receptor beta chain was sequenced in a study of T cell responses to AZD1222 COVID-19 vaccine. The study, taken as a whole, reports: The study reported that nearly half of spike-specific TCRs target unmutated variant regions. Donors were chiefly white British, with a greater number of females, and clonal diversity was perhaps underestimated.

This CDR3 comprises 16 residues. V trimming: 1 base; J trimming: 6 bases; junction bases outside the gene matches: 13. On this clone itself: Its antigen is as yet unknown.

Method: immunoSEQ multiplex PCR; TCRdb's copy keeps in-frame clones and lacks some. Of around 260,000 clones in the sample, approximately 95% were seen once. The starting material was peripheral blood, obtained on day 0 of AZD1222 vaccination. The chain employs TRBV5-3 and TRBJ2-7, with 7 bases aligning to TRBD1. TRBV5-3 is noted as an ORF with a role that remains uncertain. This TCR was recovered from an adult in good health. The CDR3 DNA reads as TGTGCCAGAAGCTTGAAGGGCGACAGGGAGCGGCGCGAGCAGTACTTC. Translated: CARSLKGDRERREQYF.